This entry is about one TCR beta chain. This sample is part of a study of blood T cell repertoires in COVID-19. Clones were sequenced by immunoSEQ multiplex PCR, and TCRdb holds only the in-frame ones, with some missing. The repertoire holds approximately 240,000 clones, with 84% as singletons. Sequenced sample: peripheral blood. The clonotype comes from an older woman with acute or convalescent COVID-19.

Written as DNA, the CDR3 is TGTGCCAGCAGCCCGGACAATTCTAACTATGGCTACACCTTC. Translating it yields CASSPDNSNYGYTF. The chain has TRBV6-5 and TRBJ1-2; perhaps TRBD1 as D (5 bases). With 6 bases removed from V and 0 bases from J, the gap between germline ends came to 11 bases. This CDR3 region has 14 residues. Germline-derived CDR1 and CDR2 are MNHEY and SVGAGI.